A single sample is the source of the 15 T cell receptor beta chains below, sequenced in a study of blood T cell repertoires in COVID-19. Assay used: immunoSEQ multiplex PCR; TCRdb lists only in-frame clones, some missing. Among just over 150,000 clones, roughly 90% were seen once, and the ten largest hold 6.6%. Sequenced material: PBMCs or T cells enriched from blood (not recorded which). These TCRs come from a woman aged 50 to 60 who had recovered from COVID-19.

J is TRBJ1-1 and V is TRBV18, with 7 bases identical to TRBD1. The CDR3 is 16 residues long. The V segment lost 6 bases and the J segment 1 base; nucleotides outside the gene matches: 11. The germline CDR1 and CDR2 sequences are KGHSH and LQKENI. The DNA of the CDR3 is TGTGCCAGCTCGCCGAGCGCCCGGGACAGGAACACTGAAGCTTTCTTT. It specifies CASSPSARDRNTEAFF.

For the CDR3, the DNA is TGTGCCAGTATCCCGGCAGGCCAAGAGACCCAGTACTTC. Amino acids: CASIPAGQETQYF. The rearrangement uses TRBV19 and TRBJ2-5; no reliable D call. The CDR3 has 13 residues. Deletions cut 7 bases from V and 1 base from J, with 10 bases between. Germline CDR1 and CDR2: LNHDA and SQIVND (reference sequence).

The chain has TRBV19 and TRBJ1-2, with 11 bases lining up with TRBD1. CDR3 size: 14 residues. With V trimmed by 3 bases and J by 11 bases, 8 bases remained unmatched. The V gene's germline CDR1 is LNHDA and CDR2 SQIVND (reference sequence). The CDR3 loop reads CASSILPGQGVYTF. The CDR3 DNA reads as TGTGCCAGTAGTATCCTTCCGGGACAGGGGGTTTACACCTTC.

The chain links TRBV7-2 to TRBJ1-3; possible D gene TRBD1, 6 bases. Germline CDR1 reads SGHTA; CDR2 reads FQGNSA. The V end was cut by 4 bases, the J end by 3 bases, with 13 bases between. This CDR3 spans 15 amino acids. CDR3 protein: CASSWDTGYGNTIYF. Written as DNA, the CDR3 is TGTGCCAGCAGCTGGGATACAGGGTATGGAAACACCATATATTTT.

As concerns this clone: A junction boundary mismatches the germline segment, possibly from a read error. V usage is TRBV7-2 and J usage is TRBJ2-5; 9 nucleotides agree with TRBD2. The CDR3 covers 15 residues. CDR1 is SGHTA, CDR2 FQGNSA, per germline. The CDR3 region is CAGSWGPAGGETQYF. CDR3 bases: TGTGCCGGCAGTTGGGGACCGGCGGGGGGGGAGACCCAGTACTTC.

The CDR3 loop reads CAWSVRGSGANVLTF. The DNA for the CDR3 is TGTGCCTGGAGTGTTAGGGGCTCTGGGGCCAACGTCCTGACTTTC. The chain combines TRBV30 with TRBJ2-6; tentative D call: TRBD1 (5 bases). CDR1 is GTSNPN and CDR2 is SVGIG in the germline V gene (reference sequence). Trimming cost V 0 bases and J 0 bases, with 6 bases left between them. The CDR3 spans 15 residues.

The rearrangement uses TRBV7-3 and TRBJ2-6, with D possibly being TRBD2 (5 bases). Germline V CDR1 and CDR2: SGHTA, FQGTGA. The V end lost 1 base, the J end lost 0 bases, and 7 bases lay between the germline ends. CDR3 length: 16 residues. The CDR3 sequence is CASSLKAGSGANVLTF. CDR3 DNA sequence: TGTGCCAGCAGCTTAAAGGCGGGCTCTGGGGCCAACGTCCTGACTTTC.

The gene calls are TRBV11-3 and TRBJ1-2; perhaps TRBD1 as D (5 bases). This CDR3 is built from 14 residues. V lost 1 base and J lost 4, with 10 bases in between. Germline CDR1 reads SGHNT; CDR2 reads YENEEA. This chain's CDR3 is CASSLGRGTYGYTF. As DNA, the CDR3 is TGTGCCAGCAGCTTAGGACGGGGGACCTATGGCTACACCTTC.

The chain combines TRBV18 with TRBJ1-2; D possibly corresponds to TRBD1 (6 bases). Germline-derived CDR1 and CDR2 are KGHSH and LQKENI. The CDR3 length is 14 residues. The V and J ends lost 2 bases and 4 bases respectively, with 11 bases between them. CDR3: CASSPEQGSYGYTF. The CDR3 region has the DNA TGTGCCAGCTCACCAGAACAGGGATCCTATGGCTACACCTTC.

J is TRBJ1-6 and V is TRBV19, with TRBD1 identical over 8 bases. The CDR3 sequence is 15 residues long. V was clipped by 8 bases and J by 6 bases; unmatched bases: 9. Per germline, CDR1 LNHDA and CDR2 SQIVND (reference sequence). The CDR3 region has the DNA TGTGCCAGTCATCATCGGACAGGGTTTAATTCACCCCTCCACTTT. Translated: CASHHRTGFNSPLHF. Full variable domain (missing parts from reference TRBV19 and TRBJ1-6): DGGITQSPKYLFRKEGQNVTLSCEQNLNHDAMYWYRQDPGQGLRLIYYSQIVNDFQKGDIAEGYSVSREKKESFPLTVTSAQKNPTAFYLCASHHRTGFNSPLHFGNGTRLTVT.

This sequence joins TRBV5-1 and TRBJ2-5; possibly TRBD2 for D (5 bases). Germline assignment: CDR1 SGHRS and CDR2 YFSETQ. CDR3 length: 15 residues. The V and J ends lost 4 bases and 2 bases respectively, with 15 bases between them. The CDR3 is CASSLGLMGQETQYF. In DNA, the CDR3 is TGCGCCAGCAGCCTCGGACTTATGGGGCAAGAGACCCAGTACTTC.

This rearrangement joins TRBV5-1 to TRBJ2-1; 9 nucleotides line up with TRBD2. Germline CDR1 is SGHRS and CDR2 is YFSETQ. The CDR3 is 16 residues long. V was pared by 4 bases and J by 2 bases, with 7 bases of the junction left unmatched. CDR3 nucleotide sequence: TGCGCCAGCAGCAGTGGGGCGGGGGGGCCCTACAATGAGCAGTTCTTC. Protein: CASSSGAGGPYNEQFF.

The chain is built from TRBV19 and TRBJ1-4; 9 positions agree with TRBD1. Germline CDR1 is LNHDA and CDR2 is SQIVND (reference sequence). The CDR3 covers 15 residues. V lost 9 bases and J lost 0; bases outside the gene matches: 5. In DNA, the CDR3 is TGTGCCAGCCGTGACAGGGGGGCAACTAATGAAAAACTGTTTTTT. Translated: CASRDRGATNEKLFF.

This sequence joins TRBV19 and TRBJ2-1; D call uncertain. Germline lookup yields CDR1 LNHDA and CDR2 SQIVND (reference sequence). The CDR3 runs to 11 residues. Deletions cut 7 bases from V and 4 bases from J, with 5 bases between. The CDR3 is CASNTYNEQFF. The CDR3 bases are TGTGCCAGTAATACATACAATGAGCAGTTCTTC. The whole variable domain, remainder taken from reference TRBV19 and TRBJ2-1, is DGGITQSPKYLFRKEGQNVTLSCEQNLNHDAMYWYRQDPGQGLRLIYYSQIVNDFQKGDIAEGYSVSREKKESFPLTVTSAQKNPTAFYLCASNTYNEQFFGPGTRLTVL.

The gene calls are TRBV14 and TRBJ2-3; D may be TRBD1 (6 bases). The germline V and J ends were trimmed by 3 bases and 6 bases, with 13 bases remaining between them. The CDR3 has 14 residues. Germline assignment: CDR1 SGHDN and CDR2 FVKESK. The CDR3 region has the DNA TGTGCCAGCAGCCACAGGGGAATTGTGGATACGCAGTATTTT. The encoded protein is CASSHRGIVDTQYF.